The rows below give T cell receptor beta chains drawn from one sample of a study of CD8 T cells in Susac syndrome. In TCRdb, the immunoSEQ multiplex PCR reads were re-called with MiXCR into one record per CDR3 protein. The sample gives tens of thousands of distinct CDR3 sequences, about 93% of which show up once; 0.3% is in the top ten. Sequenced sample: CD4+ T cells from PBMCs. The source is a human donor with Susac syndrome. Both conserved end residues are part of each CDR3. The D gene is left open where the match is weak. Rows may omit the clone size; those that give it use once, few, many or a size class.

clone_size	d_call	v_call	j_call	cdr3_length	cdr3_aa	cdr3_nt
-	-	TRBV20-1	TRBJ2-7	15	CSAERTGTAASEQYF	TGCAGTGCTGAAAGAACCGGGACCGCCGCAAGCGAGCAGTACTTC
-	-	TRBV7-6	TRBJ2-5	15	CASSLFGTAQETQYF	TGTGCCAGCAGCTTATTCGGGACGGCCCAAGAGACCCAGTACTTC
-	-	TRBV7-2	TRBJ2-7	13	CASSFTGQSEQYF	TGTGCCAGCAGCTTTACGGGACAATCCGAGCAGTACTTC
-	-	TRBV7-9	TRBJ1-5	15	CASSHGRGANQPQHF	TGTGCCAGCAGCCATGGTAGGGGGGCAAATCAGCCCCAGCATTTT
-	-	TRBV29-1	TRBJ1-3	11	CSFSSGNTIYF	TGCAGCTTCAGCTCTGGAAACACCATATATTTT
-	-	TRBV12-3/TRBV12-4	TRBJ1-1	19	CASSPSRWTESKAYTEAFF	TGTGCCAGCAGTCCTTCCCGTTGGACCGAATCGAAGGCGTACACTGAAGCTTTCTTT
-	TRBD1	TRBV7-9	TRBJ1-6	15	CASSESTGANSPLHF	TGTGCCAGCAGCGAATCGACAGGGGCGAATTCACCCCTCCACTTT
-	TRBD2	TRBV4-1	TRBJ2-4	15	CASSQIGLARDIQYF	TGCGCCAGCAGCCAAATAGGACTAGCGAGGGACATTCAGTACTTC
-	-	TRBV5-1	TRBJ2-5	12	CASSQEQETQYF	TGCGCCAGCAGCCAGGAGCAAGAGACCCAGTACTTC
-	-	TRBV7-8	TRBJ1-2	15	CASSLLSGTNYGYTF	TGTGCCAGCAGCTTACTCTCAGGAACTAACTATGGCTACACCTTC
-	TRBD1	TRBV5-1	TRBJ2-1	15	CASSFDRGGYNEQFF	TGCGCCAGCAGCTTTGACAGGGGTGGCTACAATGAGCAGTTCTTC
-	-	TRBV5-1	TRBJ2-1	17	CASSGEQGRSSYNEQFF	TGCGCCAGCAGCGGAGAACAGGGAAGGAGCTCCTACAATGAGCAGTTCTTC
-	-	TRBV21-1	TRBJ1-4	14	CASSKYGRNEKLFF	TGTGCCAGCAGCAAATATGGAAGGAATGAAAAACTGTTTTTT
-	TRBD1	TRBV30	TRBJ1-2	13	CAWNSGTGYGYTF	TGTGCCTGGAACTCCGGGACAGGGTATGGCTACACCTTC
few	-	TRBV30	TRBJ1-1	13	CAWSDYGVPEAFF	TGTGCCTGGAGTGACTACGGGGTGCCTGAAGCTTTCTTT
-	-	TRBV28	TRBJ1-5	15	CASSLTGRSNQPQHF	TGTGCCAGCAGTTTAACAGGCCGATCTAATCAGCCCCAGCATTTT
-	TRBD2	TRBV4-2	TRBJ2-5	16	CASSQDLKRGQETQYF	TGTGCCAGCAGCCAAGATCTGAAGCGGGGTCAGGAGACCCAGTACTTC
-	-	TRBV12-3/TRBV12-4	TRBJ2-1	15	CASRQGRGTYNEQFF	TGTGCCAGCAGGCAGGGACGCGGGACCTACAATGAGCAGTTCTTC
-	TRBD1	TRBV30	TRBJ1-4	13	CAWSRTGGEKLFF	TGTGCCTGGAGTAGGACAGGGGGTGAAAAACTGTTTTTT
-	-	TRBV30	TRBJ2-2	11	CAFANTGELFF	TGTGCCTTCGCCAACACCGGGGAGCTGTTTTTT
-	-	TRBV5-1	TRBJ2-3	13	CASSLEGTDTQYF	TGCGCCAGCAGCTTGGAGGGCACAGATACGCAGTATTTT
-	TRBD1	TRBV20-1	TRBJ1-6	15	CSAAGQTIYNSPLHF	TGCAGTGCTGCGGGACAGACGATCTATAATTCACCCCTCCACTTT
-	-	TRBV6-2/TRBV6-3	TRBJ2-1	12	CASRSGDNEQFF	TGTGCCAGCAGGTCGGGGGACAATGAGCAGTTCTTC
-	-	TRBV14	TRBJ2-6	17	CASSGRGAYSGANVLTF	TGTGCCAGCAGCGGACGGGGGGCCTACTCTGGGGCCAACGTCCTGACTTTC
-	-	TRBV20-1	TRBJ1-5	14	CSANDRRKGQPQHF	TGCAGTGCAAACGACAGGAGAAAGGGTCAGCCCCAGCATTTT
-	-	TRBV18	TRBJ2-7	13	CATTEGDSYEQYF	TGTGCCACCACAGAAGGGGACTCCTACGAGCAGTACTTC
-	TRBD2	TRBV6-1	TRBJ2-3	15	CASSGAGESTDTQYF	TGTGCCAGCAGTGGAGCGGGGGAGAGCACAGATACGCAGTATTTT
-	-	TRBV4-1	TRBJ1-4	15	CASSQVPQGNEKLFF	TGCGCCAGCAGCCAAGTCCCACAGGGAAATGAAAAGCTGTTTTTT
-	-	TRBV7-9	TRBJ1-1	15	CASSLVAGPNTEAFF	TGTGCCAGCAGCTTAGTCGCAGGACCGAACACTGAAGCTTTCTTT
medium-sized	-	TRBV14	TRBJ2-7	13	CASSSGRSYEQYF	TGTGCCAGCAGCTCCGGACGTTCCTACGAGCAGTACTTC
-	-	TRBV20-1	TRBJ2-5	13	CSARRRDQETQYF	TGCAGTGCTAGGCGAAGGGACCAAGAGACCCAGTACTTC
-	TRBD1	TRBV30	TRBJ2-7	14	CAWTPGTGAYEQYF	TGTGCCTGGACCCCCGGGACAGGGGCCTACGAGCAGTACTTC
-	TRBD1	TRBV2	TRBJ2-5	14	CASSPLDRGETQYF	TGTGCCAGCAGTCCTCTCGACAGGGGAGAGACCCAGTACTTC
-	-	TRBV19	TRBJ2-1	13	CASSIRGRNEQFF	TGTGCCAGTAGTATTCGGGGGAGGAATGAGCAGTTCTTC
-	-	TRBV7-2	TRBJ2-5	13	CASSLDYQETQYF	TGTGCCAGCAGCTTAGATTACCAAGAGACCCAGTACTTC
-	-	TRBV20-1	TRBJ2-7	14	CSASESGLLYEQYF	TGCAGTGCGTCGGAGTCCGGACTCCTCTACGAGCAGTACTTC
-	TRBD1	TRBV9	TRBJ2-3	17	CASSPGGTGGKGDTQYF	TGTGCCAGCAGCCCAGGGGGGACAGGGGGAAAAGGAGATACGCAGTATTTT